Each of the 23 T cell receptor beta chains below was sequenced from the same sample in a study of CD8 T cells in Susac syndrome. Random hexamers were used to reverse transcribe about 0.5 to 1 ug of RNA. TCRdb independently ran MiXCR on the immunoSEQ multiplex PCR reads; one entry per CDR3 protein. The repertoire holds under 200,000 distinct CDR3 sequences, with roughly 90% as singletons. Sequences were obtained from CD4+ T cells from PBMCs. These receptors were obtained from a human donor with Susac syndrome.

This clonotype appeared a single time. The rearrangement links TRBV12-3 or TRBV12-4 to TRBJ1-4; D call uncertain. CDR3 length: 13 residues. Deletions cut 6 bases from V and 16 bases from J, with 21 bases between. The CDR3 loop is CASSRGVGDNKFF. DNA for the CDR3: TGTGCCAGCAGCCGCGGGGTGGGAGACAACAAGTTTTTT.

The CDR3 coding sequence is TGTGCCAGCAGTTCCGTAGGGTTTGCAACTAATGAAAAACTGTTTTTT. It is translated as CASSSVGFATNEKLFF. The chain couples TRBV12-3 or TRBV12-4 to TRBJ1-4; no definite D call. The CDR3 length is 16 residues. V lost 4 bases and J 0 bases, leaving 12 bases between the germline ends.

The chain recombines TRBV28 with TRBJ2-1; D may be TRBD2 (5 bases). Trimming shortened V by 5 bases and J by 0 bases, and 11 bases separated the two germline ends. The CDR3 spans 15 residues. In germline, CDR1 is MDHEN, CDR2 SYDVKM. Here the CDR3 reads CASSKRTPSYNEQFF. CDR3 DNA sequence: TGTGCCAGCAGTAAAAGGACTCCCTCCTACAATGAGCAGTTCTTC. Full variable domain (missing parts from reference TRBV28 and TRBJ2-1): DVKVTQSSRYLVKRTGEKVFLECVQDMDHENMFWYRQDPGLGLRLIYFSYDVKMKEKGDIPEGYSVSREKKERFSLILESASTNQTSMYLCASSKRTPSYNEQFFGPGTRLTVL.

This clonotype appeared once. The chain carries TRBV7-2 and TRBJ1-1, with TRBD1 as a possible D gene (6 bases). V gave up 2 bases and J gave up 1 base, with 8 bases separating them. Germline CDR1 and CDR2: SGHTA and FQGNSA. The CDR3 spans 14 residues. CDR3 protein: CASSLTGTNTEAFF. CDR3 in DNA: TGTGCCAGCAGCTTAACAGGGACGAACACTGAAGCTTTCTTT.

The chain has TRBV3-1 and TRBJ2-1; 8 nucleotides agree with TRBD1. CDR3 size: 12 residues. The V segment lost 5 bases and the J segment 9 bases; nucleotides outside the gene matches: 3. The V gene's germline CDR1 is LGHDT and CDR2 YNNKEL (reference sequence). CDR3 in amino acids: CASSLQGVEQFF. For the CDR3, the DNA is TGTGCCAGCAGCTTACAGGGGGTTGAGCAGTTCTTC.

CDR3 amino acids: CASSSMGRSLEQYF. The CDR3 DNA reads TGTGCCAGCAGTTCCATGGGGCGGTCGTTGGAGCAGTACTTC. The V call is TRBV6-2 or TRBV6-3, the J call TRBJ2-7; perhaps TRBD1 as D (5 bases). Trimming took off 4 bases at V and 7 bases at J, with 17 bases between the two ends. CDR3 length equals 14 residues. CDR1 and CDR2 from the germline V gene are MNHEY and SVGEGT.

The CDR3 here is CASSSKAFTDTQYF. For the CDR3, the DNA is TGTGCCAGCAGTTCTAAGGCATTCACAGATACGCAGTATTTT. This chain joins TRBV27 and TRBJ2-3; no definite D call. V was clipped by 4 bases and J by 2 bases, with 10 bases between them. CDR3 size: 14 residues. CDR1 and CDR2 (germline): MNHEY, SMNVEV (reference sequence).

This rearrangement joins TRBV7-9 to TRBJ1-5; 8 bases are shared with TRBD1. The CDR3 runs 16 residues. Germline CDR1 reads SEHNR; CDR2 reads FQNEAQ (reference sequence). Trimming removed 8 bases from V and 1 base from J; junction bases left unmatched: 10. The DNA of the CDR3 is TGTGCCAGCGCCTTCTCAGGGGACAGGAGCAATCAGCCCCAGCATTTT. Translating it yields CASAFSGDRSNQPQHF. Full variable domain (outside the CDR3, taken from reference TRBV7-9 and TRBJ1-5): DTGVSQNPRHKITKRGQNVTFRCDPISEHNRLYWYRQTLGQGPEFLTYFQNEAQLEKSRLLSDRFSAERPKGSFSTLEIQRTEQGDSAMYLCASAFSGDRSNQPQHFGDGTRLSIL.

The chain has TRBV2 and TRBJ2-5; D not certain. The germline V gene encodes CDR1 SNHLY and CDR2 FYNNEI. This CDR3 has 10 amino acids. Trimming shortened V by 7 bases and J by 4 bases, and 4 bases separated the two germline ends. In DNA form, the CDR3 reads TGTGCCAGCAAGACAGAGACCCAGTACTTC. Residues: CASKTETQYF.

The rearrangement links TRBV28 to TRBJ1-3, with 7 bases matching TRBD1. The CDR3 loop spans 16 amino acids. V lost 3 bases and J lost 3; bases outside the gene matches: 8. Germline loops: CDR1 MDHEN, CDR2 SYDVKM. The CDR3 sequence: CASSLTGTALGNTIYF. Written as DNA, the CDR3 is TGTGCCAGCAGTTTGACCGGGACAGCTCTTGGAAACACCATATATTTT.

CDR3 coding DNA: TGTGCCATCAGTGGTAAGGGGAATCAGCCCCAGCATTTT. Amino acids: CAISGKGNQPQHF. This sequence joins TRBV10-3 and TRBJ1-5; the D gene is possibly TRBD1 (5 bases). The CDR3 has 13 residues. The V end was cut by 4 bases, the J end by 4 bases, with 8 bases between. The germline CDR1 and CDR2 sequences are ENHRY and SYGVKD.

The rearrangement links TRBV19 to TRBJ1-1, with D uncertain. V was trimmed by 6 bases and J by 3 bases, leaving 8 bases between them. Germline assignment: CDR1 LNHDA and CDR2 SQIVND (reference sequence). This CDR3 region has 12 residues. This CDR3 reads CASSNMHTEAFF. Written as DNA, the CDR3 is TGTGCCAGTAGCAACATGCACACTGAAGCTTTCTTT.

CDR3 sequence (DNA): TGCAGCGTTGAAGACTTCAGACTTAGCGATGGCTACACCTTC. As protein: CSVEDFRLSDGYTF. V is TRBV29-1 and J is TRBJ1-2, with no clear D. Trimming took 0 bases from V and 6 from J, leaving 14 bases between them. Germline CDR1 and CDR2: SQVTM and ANQGSEA. This CDR3 is 14 amino acids long.

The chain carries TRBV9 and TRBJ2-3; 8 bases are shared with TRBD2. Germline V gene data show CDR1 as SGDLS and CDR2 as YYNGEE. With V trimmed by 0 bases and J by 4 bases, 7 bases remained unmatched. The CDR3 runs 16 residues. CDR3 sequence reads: CASSVEGGRRADTQYF. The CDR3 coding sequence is TGTGCCAGCAGCGTAGAGGGCGGGAGGAGAGCAGATACGCAGTATTTT.

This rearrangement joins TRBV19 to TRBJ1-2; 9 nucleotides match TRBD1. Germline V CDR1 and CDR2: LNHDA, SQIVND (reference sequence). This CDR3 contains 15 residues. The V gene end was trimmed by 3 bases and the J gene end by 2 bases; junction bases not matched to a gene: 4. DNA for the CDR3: TGTGCCAGTAGTATTGTGGGGACAGGGAACTATGGCTACACCTTC. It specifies CASSIVGTGNYGYTF.

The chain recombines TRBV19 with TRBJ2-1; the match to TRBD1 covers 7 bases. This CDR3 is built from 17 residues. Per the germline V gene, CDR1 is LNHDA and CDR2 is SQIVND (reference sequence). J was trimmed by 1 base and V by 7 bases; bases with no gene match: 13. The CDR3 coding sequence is TGTGCCAGTACCCCGCTAGGGACAGCCTATTCCTACAATGAGCAGTTCTTC. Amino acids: CASTPLGTAYSYNEQFF.

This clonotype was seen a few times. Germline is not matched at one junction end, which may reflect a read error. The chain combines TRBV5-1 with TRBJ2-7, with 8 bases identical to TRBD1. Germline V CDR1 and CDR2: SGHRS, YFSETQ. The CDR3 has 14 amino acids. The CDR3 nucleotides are TGTGCCAGCAGCTTAGGCCAGGGGGCTTACGAGCAGTACTTC. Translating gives CASSLGQGAYEQYF.

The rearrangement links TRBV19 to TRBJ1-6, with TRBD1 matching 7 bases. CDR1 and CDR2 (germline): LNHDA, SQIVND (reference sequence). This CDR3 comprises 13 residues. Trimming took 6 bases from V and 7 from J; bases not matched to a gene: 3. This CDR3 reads CASRIRGNSPLHF. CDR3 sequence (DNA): TGTGCCAGTAGAATCAGGGGGAATTCACCCCTCCACTTT.

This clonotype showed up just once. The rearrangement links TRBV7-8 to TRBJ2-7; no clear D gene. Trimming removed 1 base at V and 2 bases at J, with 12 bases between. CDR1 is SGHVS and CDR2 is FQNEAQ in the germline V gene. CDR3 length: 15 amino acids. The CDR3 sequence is CASSLDPGTAYEQYF. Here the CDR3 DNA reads TGTGCCAGCAGCTTAGACCCTGGTACAGCCTACGAGCAGTACTTC.

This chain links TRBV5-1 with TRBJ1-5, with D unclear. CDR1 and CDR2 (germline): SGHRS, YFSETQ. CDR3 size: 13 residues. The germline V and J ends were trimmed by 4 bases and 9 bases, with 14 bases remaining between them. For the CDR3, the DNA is TGCGCCAGCAGCGCGAAGGGAGAAGGGCCCCAGCATTTT. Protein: CASSAKGEGPQHF.

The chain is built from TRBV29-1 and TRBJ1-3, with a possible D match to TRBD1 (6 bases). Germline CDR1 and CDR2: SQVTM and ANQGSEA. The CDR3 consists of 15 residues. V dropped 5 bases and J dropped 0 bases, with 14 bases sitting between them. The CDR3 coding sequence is TGCAGCGTTCGACCCGGAGGGGGCTCTGGAAACACCATATATTTT. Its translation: CSVRPGGGSGNTIYF.

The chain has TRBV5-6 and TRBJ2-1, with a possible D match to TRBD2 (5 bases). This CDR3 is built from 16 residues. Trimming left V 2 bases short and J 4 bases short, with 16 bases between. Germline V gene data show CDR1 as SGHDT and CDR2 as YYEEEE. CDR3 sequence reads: CASSFRRRTGYNEQFF. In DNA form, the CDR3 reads TGTGCCAGCAGCTTCAGGCGACGTACGGGGTACAATGAGCAGTTCTTC.

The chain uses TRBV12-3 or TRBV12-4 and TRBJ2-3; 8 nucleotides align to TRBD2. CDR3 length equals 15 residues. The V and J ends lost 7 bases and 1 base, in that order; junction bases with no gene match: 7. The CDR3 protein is CASIHLTSGTDTQYF. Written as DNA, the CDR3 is TGTGCCAGCATCCACTTGACTAGCGGCACAGATACGCAGTATTTT.